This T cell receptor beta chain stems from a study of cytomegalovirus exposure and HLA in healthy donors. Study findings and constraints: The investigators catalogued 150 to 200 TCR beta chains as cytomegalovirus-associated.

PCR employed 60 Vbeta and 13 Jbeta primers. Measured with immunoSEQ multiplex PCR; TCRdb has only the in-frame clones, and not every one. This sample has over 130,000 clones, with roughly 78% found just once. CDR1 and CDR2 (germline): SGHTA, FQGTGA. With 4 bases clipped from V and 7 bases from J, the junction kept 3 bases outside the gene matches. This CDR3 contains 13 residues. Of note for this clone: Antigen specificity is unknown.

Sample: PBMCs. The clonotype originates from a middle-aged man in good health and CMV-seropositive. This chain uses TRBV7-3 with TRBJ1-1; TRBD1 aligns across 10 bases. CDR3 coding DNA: TGTGCCAGCAGCTGGGACAGGGGTGGTGAAGCTTTCTTT. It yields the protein CASSWDRGGEAFF.